This TCR beta chain was recovered during a study of cytomegalovirus exposure and HLA in healthy donors. About this clone: This specimen includes other DNA sequences encoding the same CDR3.

Vbeta (60) and Jbeta (13) primers were used in the PCR. Clones were read by immunoSEQ multiplex PCR, and TCRdb kept only the in-frame ones, dropping some. The top ten clones hold roughly 9.3% of a sample with approximately 97,000 clones, about 74% of them seen once. Unmatched junction bases numbered 8, after V lost 2 bases and J lost 8 bases. CDR3 length: 14 amino acids. Per germline, CDR1 LGHNA and CDR2 YNFKEQ. The sequencing input was PBMCs. The chain couples TRBV4-2 to TRBJ1-2; 7 positions match TRBD1. This receptor was identified in a male donor in good health and CMV-seropositive. In DNA form, the CDR3 reads TGTGCCAGCAGCCAACCAACAGGGGACGACGGCTACACCTTC. Its translation is CASSQPTGDDGYTF.